This T cell receptor (beta chain) was found in a study of T-cell reconstitution after alpha-beta-depleted transplantation in children. During its preparation, the TCRbeta library received unique molecular identifiers. One entry per CDR3 protein results from TCRdb running MiXCR on the PCR reads. The sample gives about 590,000 distinct CDR3 sequences, 13% of which show up once; 2.2% is in the top ten. CDR1 is SGHVS and CDR2 is FQNEAQ in the germline V gene. CDR3 size: 15 residues. V shed 4 bases and J shed 1 base, with 12 bases lying between them. For this clonotype: Antigen: not known.

Study-wide results and limits: T-cell counts and diversity at one year post-transplant came mainly from newly produced T cells. Surviving thymic progenitors and recipient T cells were the source of high TCRbeta diversity at day 60 in some patients.

Here the sequenced sample was PBMCs, mostly from graft donor cells, taken 360 days after TCRalphabeta/CD19-depleted stem cell transplant. The sequence was obtained from a male patient aged 10-17 years who had a stem cell transplant for acute myeloid leukemia, so the T cells may come from the graft donor. The rearrangement links TRBV7-8 to TRBJ2-3; D possibly corresponds to TRBD1 (5 bases). Here the CDR3 DNA reads TGTGCCAGCAGCTCCACAGGATTGCGCACAGATACGCAGTATTTT. It specifies CASSSTGLRTDTQYF.